The 3 T cell receptor beta chains listed next were all sequenced from one sample in a study of blood T cells in healthy people across ages. A second PCR, run for about 6 to 11 cycles, used a sample-barcoded 5' primer plus a J-beta primer mix. Each CDR3 protein gets one entry after TCRdb re-called the 5' RACE reads with MiXCR. The data show around 1,800,000 distinct CDR3 sequences, about two fifths seen once. Sequenced sample: blood. These receptors came from a human donor in good health.

To note about this clonotype: At one end, the junction sequence differs from germline, possibly due to a read error. The CDR3: CTSSVRGNYGYTF. The CDR3 DNA reads TGTACCAGCAGCGTAAGGGGAAACTATGGCTACACCTTC. This chain links TRBV9 with TRBJ1-2, with a possible D match to TRBD1 (5 bases). Germline CDR1 reads SGDLS; CDR2 reads YYNGEE. The CDR3 length is 13 residues.

The rearrangement joins TRBV7-6 to TRBJ2-4; 11 bases fit TRBD2. Matching the DNA end better, TRBJ2-5 makes the J call doubtful. The CDR3 runs 15 residues. Germline V gives CDR1 SGHVS, CDR2 FNYEAQ. This chain's CDR3 is CASSTLAGGYETQYF. DNA for the CDR3: TGTGCCAGCAGCACCCTAGCGGGGGGCTACGAGACCCAGTACTTC.

This clonotype has a handful of counts. The chain is built from TRBV20-1 and TRBJ2-1, with D perhaps matching TRBD1 (6 bases). The ends were cut back, 0 bases at V and 9 bases at J, with 6 bases in the middle. The germline V gene encodes CDR1 DFQATT and CDR2 SNEGSKA (reference sequence). This CDR3 spans 11 amino acids. CDR3 in amino acids: CSAREGAEQFF. The CDR3 coding sequence is TGCAGTGCTAGAGAGGGGGCTGAGCAGTTCTTC.